A selection of T cell receptor beta chains follows, all from one sample in a study of blood T cells in healthy people across ages. TCRdb processed the 5' RACE reads anew with MiXCR; each CDR3 protein has one entry. The sample records 1.5 million to 2 million distinct CDR3 sequences, roughly 30% being singletons. Specimen: blood. All receptors come from a woman in her twenties or thirties in good health. Each CDR3 is given with its conserved first and last residue. A D gene is named only where the DNA matches it firmly.

j_call: TRBJ2-6
v_call: TRBV27
d_call: .
cdr3_length: 15
cdr3_aa: CATGTHLSGANVLTF

j_call: TRBJ1-5
v_call: TRBV28
d_call: .
cdr3_length: 14
cdr3_aa: CASRTWRERQPQHF

j_call: TRBJ2-7
v_call: TRBV7-9
d_call: TRBD1
cdr3_length: 16
cdr3_aa: CASSPFTGQVAYEQYF

j_call: TRBJ1-1
v_call: TRBV11-2
d_call: .
cdr3_length: 15
cdr3_aa: CASSLGARINTEAFF

j_call: TRBJ2-4
v_call: TRBV20-1
d_call: TRBD2
cdr3_length: 15
cdr3_aa: CSAREGGLAGGSEYF

j_call: TRBJ1-5
v_call: TRBV4-1
d_call: .
cdr3_length: 15
cdr3_aa: CASSQGRMRNQPQHF

j_call: TRBJ1-2
v_call: TRBV12-3/TRBV12-4
d_call: TRBD1
cdr3_length: 15
cdr3_aa: CASSTGQGVLYGYTF

j_call: TRBJ2-7
v_call: TRBV6-5
d_call: TRBD1
cdr3_length: 13
cdr3_aa: CASRRTGPYEQYF

j_call: TRBJ2-2
v_call: TRBV5-1
d_call: .
cdr3_length: 17
cdr3_aa: CASSLPSDTSSAGELFF

j_call: TRBJ1-2
v_call: TRBV28
d_call: .
cdr3_length: 13
cdr3_aa: CASSWTAHYGYTF

j_call: TRBJ2-1
v_call: TRBV6-6
d_call: TRBD2
cdr3_length: 14
cdr3_aa: CASSWTSGFNEQFF

j_call: TRBJ2-5
v_call: TRBV7-2
d_call: TRBD2
cdr3_length: 16
cdr3_aa: CASSSLGLANSETQYF

j_call: TRBJ2-4
v_call: TRBV5-1
d_call: TRBD1
cdr3_length: 14
cdr3_aa: CASSSWTGKNIQYF

j_call: TRBJ2-5
v_call: TRBV6-5
d_call: TRBD1
cdr3_length: 15
cdr3_aa: CASSYSGQPQETQYF

j_call: TRBJ2-5
v_call: TRBV18
d_call: .
cdr3_length: 14
cdr3_aa: CASSQSTSSETQYF

j_call: TRBJ2-6
v_call: TRBV3-1
d_call: .
cdr3_length: 16
cdr3_aa: CASSPLGFSGANVLTF

j_call: TRBJ2-3
v_call: TRBV9
d_call: .
cdr3_length: 16
cdr3_aa: CASSVSVAGSRDTQYF

j_call: TRBJ2-4
v_call: TRBV6-5
d_call: TRBD2
cdr3_length: 18
cdr3_aa: CASSYSGLAGVLYNEQYF

j_call: TRBJ1-5
v_call: TRBV3-1
d_call: TRBD1
cdr3_length: 14
cdr3_aa: CASSHQNRGQPQHF

j_call: TRBJ2-7
v_call: TRBV6-6
d_call: .
cdr3_length: 14
cdr3_aa: CASSYSYTSYEQYF

j_call: TRBJ2-3
v_call: TRBV5-5
d_call: TRBD1
cdr3_length: 15
cdr3_aa: CASSLYRGDTDTQYF

j_call: TRBJ1-2
v_call: TRBV6-6
d_call: .
cdr3_length: 13
cdr3_aa: CASSYSRDYGYTF

j_call: TRBJ2-7
v_call: TRBV21-1
d_call: .
cdr3_length: 14
cdr3_aa: CASTLFDRGYEQYF

j_call: TRBJ2-4
v_call: TRBV7-2
d_call: TRBD1
cdr3_length: 13
cdr3_aa: CASSLGQQNIQYF

j_call: TRBJ2-3
v_call: TRBV20-1
d_call: .
cdr3_length: 14
cdr3_aa: CSARARGSTDTQYF

j_call: TRBJ2-5
v_call: TRBV25-1
d_call: .
cdr3_length: 15
cdr3_aa: CASSQDPTDQETQYF

j_call: TRBJ2-7
v_call: TRBV5-1
d_call: TRBD1
cdr3_length: 14
cdr3_aa: CASSARQGTYEQYF

j_call: TRBJ1-2
v_call: TRBV4-2
d_call: TRBD1
cdr3_length: 15
cdr3_aa: CASSQVGQANYGYTF

j_call: TRBJ2-4
v_call: TRBV19
d_call: TRBD1
cdr3_length: 14
cdr3_aa: CVSSDTGQTNIQYF

j_call: TRBJ1-6
v_call: TRBV27
d_call: .
cdr3_length: 13
cdr3_aa: CASSYREAAPLHF

j_call: TRBJ1-5
v_call: TRBV20-1
d_call: .
cdr3_length: 14
cdr3_aa: CSARREVGNQPQHF

j_call: TRBJ2-7
v_call: TRBV28
d_call: .
cdr3_length: 14
cdr3_aa: CASSLIGNPYEQYF

j_call: TRBJ2-4
v_call: TRBV20-1
d_call: TRBD2
cdr3_length: 14
cdr3_aa: CSAPAGGNGNEQYF

j_call: TRBJ2-4
v_call: TRBV20-1
d_call: TRBD1
cdr3_length: 15
cdr3_aa: CSASGMGTGENIQYF

j_call: TRBJ2-4
v_call: TRBV2
d_call: .
cdr3_length: 13
cdr3_aa: CASRKLAKNIQYF

j_call: TRBJ1-2
v_call: TRBV18
d_call: .
cdr3_length: 16
cdr3_aa: CASSPPTLYRDPTDTF

j_call: TRBJ2-7
v_call: TRBV20-1
d_call: .
cdr3_length: 16
cdr3_aa: CSALGQKPLVSYEQYF

j_call: TRBJ1-5
v_call: TRBV7-2
d_call: .
cdr3_length: 14
cdr3_aa: CASSSVLGVRPQHF

j_call: TRBJ2-7
v_call: TRBV11-2
d_call: TRBD2
cdr3_length: 15
cdr3_aa: CASSSQAGETYEQYF

j_call: TRBJ1-4
v_call: TRBV29-1
d_call: .
cdr3_length: 14
cdr3_aa: CSVEVGGSNEKLFF

j_call: TRBJ1-5
v_call: TRBV18
d_call: TRBD1
cdr3_length: 14
cdr3_aa: CASSPMDRVQPQHF

j_call: TRBJ1-1
v_call: TRBV6-1
d_call: .
cdr3_length: 13
cdr3_aa: CASSRDWNTEAFF

j_call: TRBJ2-3
v_call: TRBV7-9
d_call: .
cdr3_length: 13
cdr3_aa: CASSRGGADTQYF

j_call: TRBJ2-1
v_call: TRBV2
d_call: .
cdr3_length: 14
cdr3_aa: CASSETSRANEQFF

j_call: TRBJ2-1
v_call: TRBV24-1
d_call: TRBD1
cdr3_length: 14
cdr3_aa: CATGGGQGTDEQFF

j_call: TRBJ1-1
v_call: TRBV5-5
d_call: .
cdr3_length: 14
cdr3_aa: CASSTREGNTEAFF